This T cell receptor (beta chain) emerged from a study of graft-versus-host responses after intestinal transplantation. On the study more broadly: Every transplant recipient was induced with anti-thymocyte globulin, then maintained on tacrolimus and steroids for two to four years.

V was clipped by 5 bases and J by 2 bases, with 13 bases between them. Germline assignment: CDR1 MNHEY and CDR2 SVGAGI. This CDR3 is built from 14 residues. Study results and limitations: Detection of GvH clones occurred in recipient marrow, and some had their first appearance in ileum or blood. Within the allografts of patients who had graft-donor T cell macrochimerism, graft-versus-host to host-versus-graft clonal ratios were high.

Only in-frame clones appear in the TCRdb table, and some are missing; sequencing was by immunoSEQ multiplex PCR. The sample contains around 69,000 clones, 90% of which appear only once. As concerns this clone: Its cognate antigen is unknown.

Here the sequenced sample was unstimulated CD8+ T cells sorted from spleen or lymph node cells, taken before transplant. The receptor's source is a human donor who was the organ donor for an intestinal transplant. This chain links TRBV6-5 with TRBJ2-7; a possible D gene is TRBD1 (8 bases). The CDR3: CASSGEGQAYEQYV. CDR3 nucleotides: TGTGCCAGCAGTGGGGAGGGACAGGCCTACGAGCAGTACGTC.